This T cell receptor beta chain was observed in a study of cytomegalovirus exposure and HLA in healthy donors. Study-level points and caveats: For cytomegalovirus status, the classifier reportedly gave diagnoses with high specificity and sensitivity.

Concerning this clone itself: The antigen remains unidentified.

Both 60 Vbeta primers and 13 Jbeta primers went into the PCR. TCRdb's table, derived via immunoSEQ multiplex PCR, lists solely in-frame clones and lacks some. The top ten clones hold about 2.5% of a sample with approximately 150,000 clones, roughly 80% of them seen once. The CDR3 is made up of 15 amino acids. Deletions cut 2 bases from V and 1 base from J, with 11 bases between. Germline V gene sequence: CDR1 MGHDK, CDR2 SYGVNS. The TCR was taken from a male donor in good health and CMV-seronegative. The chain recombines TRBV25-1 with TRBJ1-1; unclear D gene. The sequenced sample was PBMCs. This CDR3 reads CASSELGEGNTEAFF. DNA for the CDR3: TGTGCCAGCAGTGAACTTGGGGAGGGGAACACTGAAGCTTTCTTT. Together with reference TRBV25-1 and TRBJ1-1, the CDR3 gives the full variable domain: EADIYQTPRYLVIGTGKKITLECSQTMGHDKMYWYQQDPGMELHLIHYSYGVNSTEKGDLSSESTVSRIRTEHFPLTLESARPSHTSQYLCASSELGEGNTEAFFGQGTRLTVV.